The clone carrying this TCR beta chain was detected only a few times. Its antigen is unidentified. Germline V gives CDR1 SGHTA, CDR2 FQGNSA. CDR3 length equals 14 residues. After removal of 5 bases from V and 2 bases from J, the junction contained 5 bases not matched to a gene. The whole isolated RNA underwent reverse transcription, so sequencing captured expressed TCRB transcripts. The method was immunoSEQ multiplex PCR; TCRdb's version includes in-frame clones alone and lacks a portion of them. The sample holds hundreds of thousands of clones, roughly 13% seen once. This sample stems from a study of beta chain features in type 1 diabetes. Study background: Examination covered around 100 million sorted cells spanning all samples.

Every donor provided one heparinised blood draw, which averaged roughly 120 mL. Notes on the study in general: The study found moderately but significantly shorter TCRB CDR3s in all four CD4+ subsets of Type 1 diabetes patients. Fewer insertions but more deletions were seen at VDJ junctions in type 1 diabetes patients. In comparison with healthy donors, patients had naive, central memory and Treg TCRB repertoires that appeared more similar.

The rearrangement uses TRBV7-2 and TRBJ2-7; TRBD2 agrees at 8 bases. The TCR comes from a woman between 18 and 29 years old with type 1 diabetes. Sequencing was carried out using naive CD4+ T cells from blood. CDR3 nucleotides: TGTGCCAGCAGCCCCGGGGGGGGCCCCTACGAGCAGTACTTC. It yields the protein CASSPGGGPYEQYF.